This T cell receptor beta chain was recovered during a study of cytomegalovirus exposure and HLA in healthy donors. Trimming left V 7 bases short and J 4 bases short, with 13 bases between. Germline V gene data show CDR1 as MNHNS and CDR2 as SASEGT. The CDR3 runs 13 residues. This PCR relied on a set of 60 Vbeta primers and 13 Jbeta primers. The table came from immunoSEQ multiplex PCR; TCRdb's copy has only in-frame clones and leaves some out. There are 110,000 or so clones in the sample; approximately 76% occur only once, and 8.4% lies in the top ten. Points from the study as a whole: Listed as cytomegalovirus-associated were more than 150 TCR beta chains. In a later analysis, specific HLA alleles were associated with approximately 17,000 TCR beta sequences at a 0.05 false discovery rate. Presence/absence analyses took donor sequencing depth as roughly uniform.

As concerns this clone: The antigen is undetermined.

Specimen: PBMCs. This TCR was sampled from a man aged 35 to 55 in good health and CMV-seronegative. The genes are TRBV6-1 and TRBJ1-2; a weak D match, TRBD1 (5 bases). As DNA, the CDR3 is TGTGCCAGCAAACTGCAGGGATCCTATGGCTACACCTTC. Protein sequence: CASKLQGSYGYTF.